These 24 T cell receptor beta chains were all obtained from the same sample, sequenced in a study of siplizumab effects on memory and regulatory T cells. Data came from immunoSEQ multiplex PCR; TCRdb stores just in-frame clones and leaves some out. The sample has 97,000 or so clones, around nine tenths seen once. What was sequenced was CD4+ T cells sorted from blood. All receptors come from a human donor in good health.

The chain has TRBV28 and TRBJ2-5; 7 bases are shared with TRBD1. The CDR3 has 13 residues. Germline CDR1 MDHEN, CDR2 SYDVKM. Losses at the gene ends were 7 bases for V and 3 bases for J; bases not matched to a gene: 5. The CDR3 region is CASIRGGEETQYF. The DNA for the CDR3 is TGTGCCAGCATCAGAGGGGGCGAAGAGACCCAGTACTTC. The variable domain in full, completed from reference TRBV28 and TRBJ2-5, reads DVKVTQSSRYLVKRTGEKVFLECVQDMDHENMFWYRQDPGLGLRLIYFSYDVKMKEKGDIPEGYSVSREKKERFSLILESASTNQTSMYLCASIRGGEETQYFGPGTRLLVL.

The chain carries TRBV7-9 and TRBJ2-7; no clear D gene. The ends were cut back, 5 bases at V and 3 bases at J, with 5 bases in the middle. Germline assignment: CDR1 SEHNR and CDR2 FQNEAQ (reference sequence). The CDR3 extends over 11 amino acids. The CDR3 region has the DNA TGTGCCAGCAGCCCCGGCTACGAGCAGTACTTC. This encodes CASSPGYEQYF.

The J gene is TRBJ2-1, the V gene TRBV2; 7 bases agree with TRBD2. V was clipped by 5 bases and J by 7 bases; unmatched bases: 14. This CDR3 has 16 amino acids. Germline CDR1 reads SNHLY; CDR2 reads FYNNEI. CDR3 bases: TGTGCCAGCAGTCGGGGGGTGGGACCGACGGAGAATGAGCAGTTCTTC. Protein: CASSRGVGPTENEQFF. Looking up the rest from reference TRBV2 and TRBJ2-1 gives the full variable domain: EPEVTQTPSHQVTQMGQEVILRCVPISNHLYFYWYRQILGQKVEFLVSFYNNEISEKSEIFDDQFSVERPDGSNFTLKIRSTKLEDSAMYFCASSRGVGPTENEQFFGPGTRLTVL.

The V call is TRBV6-6, the J call TRBJ2-2; 7 positions match TRBD1. This CDR3 is built from 13 residues. CDR1 is MNHNY and CDR2 is SVGAGI in the germline V gene (reference sequence). The J segment lost 5 bases and the V segment lost 7 bases, leaving 4 bases of the junction unmatched. The CDR3 DNA reads TGTGCCAGCAAGGGGGCGCAAACCGGGGAGCTGTTTTTT. This encodes CASKGAQTGELFF.

V and J are TRBV19 and TRBJ1-2, with TRBD1 as a possible D gene (5 bases). CDR1 is LNHDA and CDR2 is SQIVND in the germline V gene (reference sequence). V shed 11 bases and J shed 2 bases, with 12 bases lying between them. The CDR3 sequence is 12 residues long. CDR3 loop: CAPLGGNYGYTF. As DNA, the CDR3 is TGTGCCCCCCTCGGGGGAAACTATGGCTACACCTTC.

As DNA, the CDR3 is TGTGCCAGCAGTCCACCCTTCACAGATACGCAGTATTTT. It translates to CASSPPFTDTQYF. This chain links TRBV2 with TRBJ2-3; D is uncertain. The CDR3 extends over 13 amino acids. CDR1 and CDR2 (germline): SNHLY, FYNNEI. Trimming pared 5 bases from V and 2 bases from J, leaving 8 bases between.

This CDR3 is CASSDQSTSVLYEQYF. CDR3 coding DNA: TGTGCCAGCAGTGATCAGAGTACTAGCGTACTCTACGAGCAGTACTTC. The chain links TRBV6-1 to TRBJ2-5; 7 nucleotides align to TRBD2. The DNA matches TRBJ2-7 better at its end, which makes the J call doubtful. Per germline, CDR1 MNHNS and CDR2 SASEGT. CDR3 length equals 16 residues.

This sequence joins TRBV6-1 and TRBJ1-1, with D uncertain. V lost 2 bases and J lost 1, with 5 bases in between. The CDR3 has 13 amino acids. Germline values: CDR1 MNHNS, CDR2 SASEGT. The CDR3: CASSEFPNTEAFF. In nucleotides, the CDR3 is TGTGCCAGCAGTGAATTTCCGAACACTGAAGCTTTCTTT.

The V call is TRBV19, the J call TRBJ1-2, with a weak D call TRBD1 (5 bases). Looked up from germline, CDR1 is LNHDA and CDR2 is SQIVND (reference sequence). The CDR3 sequence is 15 residues long. The ends were cut back, 3 bases at V and 3 bases at J, with 14 bases in the middle. The CDR3 sequence: CASSIPSREHYGYTF. The CDR3 DNA follows: TGTGCCAGTAGTATTCCCTCCAGGGAGCACTATGGCTACACCTTC.

A single count supports this clone. This chain joins TRBV11-3 and TRBJ2-3, with 10 bases matching TRBD1. V trimming: 6 bases; J trimming: 0 bases; junction bases outside the gene matches: 15. Per germline, CDR1 SGHNT and CDR2 YENEEA. The length of the CDR3 is 19 residues. CDR3 nucleotide sequence: TGTGCCAGCAGTCTACATACCGGGACAGGGGATTTTAGCACAGATACGCAGTATTTT. Translated, it gives CASSLHTGTGDFSTDTQYF.

The table lists this clone with a count of one. V is TRBV7-2 and J is TRBJ2-3; no clear D. CDR1 and CDR2 (germline): SGHTA, FQGNSA. The CDR3 is 14 amino acids. The germline V and J ends were trimmed by 3 bases and 0 bases, with 7 bases remaining between them. As DNA, the CDR3 is TGTGCCAGCAGCTTCTCCAGTAGCACAGATACGCAGTATTTT. This codes for CASSFSSSTDTQYF.

CDR3: CASAVVLGNQPQHF. The CDR3 nucleotides read TGTGCCAGCGCCGTTGTCCTCGGCAATCAGCCCCAGCATTTT. V is TRBV2 and J is TRBJ1-5; D ambiguous. The V and J ends lost 8 bases and 2 bases respectively, with 13 bases between them. CDR1 SNHLY and CDR2 FYNNEI come from the germline V gene. The CDR3 loop spans 14 amino acids.

The chain couples TRBV5-1 to TRBJ2-7; 12 nucleotides align to TRBD2. Germline V gives CDR1 SGHRS, CDR2 YFSETQ. The CDR3 covers 17 residues. After removal of 4 bases from V and 5 bases from J, the junction contained 13 bases not matched to a gene. CDR3 amino acids: CASSPGLAGGPYHEQYF. CDR3 DNA sequence: TGCGCCAGCAGCCCAGGCCTAGCGGGAGGGCCTTACCACGAGCAGTACTTC.

A remark on this clone: The same CDR3 is also encoded by other DNA sequences in this sample. The CDR3 protein is CASSLVGGYEQYF. The CDR3 nucleotides read TGTGCCAGCAGCTTAGTCGGGGGTTACGAGCAGTACTTC. The V call is TRBV7-3, the J call TRBJ2-7; D may be TRBD2 (6 bases). The germline V gene has CDR1 SGHTA and CDR2 FQGTGA. V dropped 2 bases and J dropped 4 bases, with 9 bases sitting between them. CDR3 length equals 13 residues.

The chain recombines TRBV30 with TRBJ2-7; D is undetermined. The CDR3 runs to 12 residues. V was trimmed by 3 bases and J by 3 bases, leaving 9 bases between them. CDR1 is GTSNPN, CDR2 SVGIG, per germline (reference sequence). The chain's CDR3 is CAWSPSYYEQYF. The DNA of the CDR3 is TGTGCCTGGAGCCCTTCTTACTACGAGCAGTACTTC.

The V and J genes are TRBV7-6 and TRBJ2-2; TRBD2 agrees at 7 bases. This CDR3 spans 16 amino acids. J was trimmed by 6 bases and V by 2 bases; bases with no gene match: 9. The germline CDR1 and CDR2 sequences are SGHVS and FNYEAQ. The CDR3 DNA is TGTGCCAGCAGCTTAACCCCTGCGGGAGCTGCCGGGGAGCTGTTTTTT. Translated, it gives CASSLTPAGAAGELFF.

Worth noting for this clone: Other DNA variants within this sample encode the same CDR3. The rearrangement links TRBV5-1 to TRBJ2-7; D not resolved. V shed 0 bases and J shed 5 bases, with 6 bases lying between them. CDR1 is SGHRS, CDR2 YFSETQ, per germline. The CDR3 is 12 residues long. CDR3 residues: CASSLEGNEQYF. DNA of the CDR3: TGCGCCAGCAGCTTGGAAGGTAACGAGCAGTACTTC.

The chain combines TRBV6-4 with TRBJ2-2; 8 bases map to TRBD2. Germline assignment: CDR1 MRHNA and CDR2 SNTAGT. CDR3 size: 20 residues. V lost 0 bases and J lost 3; bases outside the gene matches: 15. CDR3 coding DNA: TGTGCCAGCAGTGACTCGAGTCGGGGGGGCCCTCAGCCACACACCGGGGAGCTGTTTTTT. Translated: CASSDSSRGGPQPHTGELFF.

The rearrangement joins TRBV30 to TRBJ1-1; D gene unclear. Trimming removed 2 bases at V and 10 bases at J, with 14 bases between. CDR1 and CDR2 (germline): GTSNPN, SVGIG (reference sequence). The CDR3 contains 12 residues. CDR3 coding DNA: TGTGCCTGGAGTCAAACTGAGGGTGGAGCTTTCTTT. It translates to CAWSQTEGGAFF.

The V and J genes are TRBV30 and TRBJ2-1; weak D call: TRBD1 (5 bases). CDR1 and CDR2 (germline): GTSNPN, SVGIG (reference sequence). Trimming took 5 bases from V and 12 from J, leaving 11 bases between them. The CDR3 covers 10 residues. DNA for the CDR3: TGTGCCTGGGGGGCAGAATCGCAGTTCTTC. It is translated as CAWGAESQFF.

The CDR3 protein is CASRVDTEAFF. The DNA for the CDR3 is TGTGCCAGCAGGGTGGACACTGAAGCTTTCTTT. The gene calls are TRBV28 and TRBJ1-1; no firm D call. Germline V lookup: CDR1 MDHEN, CDR2 SYDVKM. V lost 6 bases and J lost 3, with 5 bases in between. This CDR3 contains 11 residues.

This clone was observed a handful of times. The chain recombines TRBV11-3 with TRBJ1-1; D remains unclear. The V and J ends lost 1 base and 3 bases respectively, with 9 bases between them. Germline V gene lookup returns CDR1 SGHNT and CDR2 YENEEA. The CDR3 contains 14 residues. This CDR3 reads CASSLGAVDTEAFF. In DNA form, the CDR3 reads TGTGCCAGCAGCTTAGGAGCAGTGGACACTGAAGCTTTCTTT.

The V call is TRBV25-1, the J call TRBJ1-1; maybe TRBD1 (5 bases). V lost 6 bases, J lost 4 bases, and 12 bases lay in between. Germline CDR1 is MGHDK and CDR2 is SYGVNS. CDR3 size: 13 residues. The CDR3 DNA is TGTGCCAGCAGATTCCCCGGGGCCACTGAAGCTTTCTTT. It specifies CASRFPGATEAFF.

V usage is TRBV19 and J usage is TRBJ2-2, with TRBD2 identical over 8 bases. CDR1 and CDR2 (germline): LNHDA, SQIVND (reference sequence). There are 15 residues in the CDR3. V lost 5 bases and J lost 4; bases outside the gene matches: 6. The CDR3 is CASSSREGPTGELFF. CDR3 sequence (DNA): TGTGCCAGTAGTTCCCGGGAGGGCCCCACCGGGGAGCTGTTTTTT.